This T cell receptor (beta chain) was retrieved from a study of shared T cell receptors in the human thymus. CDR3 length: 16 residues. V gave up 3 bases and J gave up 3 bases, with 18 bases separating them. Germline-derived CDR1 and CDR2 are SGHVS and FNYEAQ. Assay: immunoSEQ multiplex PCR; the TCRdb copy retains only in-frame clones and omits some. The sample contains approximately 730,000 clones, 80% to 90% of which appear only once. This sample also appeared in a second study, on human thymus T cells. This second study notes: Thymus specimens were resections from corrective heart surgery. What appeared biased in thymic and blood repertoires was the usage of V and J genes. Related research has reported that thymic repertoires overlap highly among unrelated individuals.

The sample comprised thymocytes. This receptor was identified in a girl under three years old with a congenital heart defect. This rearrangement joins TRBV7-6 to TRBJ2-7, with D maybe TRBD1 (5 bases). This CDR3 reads CASSFSDRKFYYEQYF. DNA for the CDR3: TGTGCCAGCAGCTTTTCCGACAGAAAATTTTACTACGAGCAGTACTTC.